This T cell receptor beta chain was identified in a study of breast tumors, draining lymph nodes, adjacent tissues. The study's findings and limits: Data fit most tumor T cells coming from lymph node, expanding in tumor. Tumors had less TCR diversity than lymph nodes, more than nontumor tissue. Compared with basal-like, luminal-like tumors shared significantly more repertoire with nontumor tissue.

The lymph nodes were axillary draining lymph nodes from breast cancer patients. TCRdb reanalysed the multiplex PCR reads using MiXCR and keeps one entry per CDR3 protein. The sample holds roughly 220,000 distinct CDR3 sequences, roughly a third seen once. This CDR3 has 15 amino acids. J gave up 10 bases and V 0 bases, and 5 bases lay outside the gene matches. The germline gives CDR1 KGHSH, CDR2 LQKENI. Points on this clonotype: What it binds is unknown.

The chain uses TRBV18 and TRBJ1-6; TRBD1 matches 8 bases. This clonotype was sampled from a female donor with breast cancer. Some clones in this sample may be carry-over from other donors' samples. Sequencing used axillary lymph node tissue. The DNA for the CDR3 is TGTGCCAGCTCACCACCAACAGGGGGGAAATCACCCCTCCACTTT. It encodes CASSPPTGGKSPLHF. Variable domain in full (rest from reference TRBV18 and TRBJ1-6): NAGVMQNPRHLVRRRGQEARLRCSPMKGHSHVYWYRQLPEEGLKFMVYLQKENIIDESGMPKERFSAEFPKEGPSILRIQQVVRGDSAAYFCASSPPTGGKSPLHFGNGTRLTVT.